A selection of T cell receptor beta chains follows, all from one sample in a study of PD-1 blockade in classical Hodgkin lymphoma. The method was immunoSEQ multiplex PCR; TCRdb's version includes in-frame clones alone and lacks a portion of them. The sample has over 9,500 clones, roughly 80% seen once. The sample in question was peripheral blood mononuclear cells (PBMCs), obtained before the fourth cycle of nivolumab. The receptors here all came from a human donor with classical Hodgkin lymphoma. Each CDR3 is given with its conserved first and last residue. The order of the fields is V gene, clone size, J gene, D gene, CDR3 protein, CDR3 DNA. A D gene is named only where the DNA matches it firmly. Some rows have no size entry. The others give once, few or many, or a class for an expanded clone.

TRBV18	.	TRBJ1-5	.	CASSPRENSNQPQHF	TGTGCCAGCTCACCACGGGAAAATAGCAATCAGCCCCAGCATTTT
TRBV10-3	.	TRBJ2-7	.	CAISENGPHATSSYEQYF	TGTGCCATCAGTGAGAACGGCCCGCACGCGACGAGCTCCTACGAGCAGTACTTC
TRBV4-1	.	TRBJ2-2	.	CASSQGQGRDGELFF	TGCGCCAGCAGCCAAGGTCAGGGACGAGACGGGGAGCTGTTTTTT
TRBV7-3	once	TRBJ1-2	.	CASSPAGRAEGYTF	TGTGCCAGCAGTCCCGCTGGGAGGGCGGAAGGCTACACCTTC
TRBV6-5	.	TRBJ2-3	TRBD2	CASSSGLAGHRDTQYF	TGTGCCAGCAGTTCGGGACTAGCGGGACATAGAGATACGCAGTATTTT
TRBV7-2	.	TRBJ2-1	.	CASSFGGPYNEQFF	TGTGCCAGCAGCTTTGGGGGGCCCTACAATGAGCAGTTCTTC
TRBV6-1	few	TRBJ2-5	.	CATGVPLGAETQYF	TGTGCCACCGGGGTCCCATTGGGGGCAGAGACCCAGTACTTC
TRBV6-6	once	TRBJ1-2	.	CASGRTSNYGYTF	TGTGCCAGCGGGCGTACATCTAACTATGGCTACACCTTC
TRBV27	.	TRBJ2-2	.	CASSPLLTQGNTGELFF	TGTGCCAGCAGTCCACTTTTAACACAGGGAAACACCGGGGAGCTGTTTTTT
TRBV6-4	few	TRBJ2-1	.	CASSVGNSNEQFF	TGTGCCAGCAGTGTGGGGAACTCCAATGAGCAGTTCTTC
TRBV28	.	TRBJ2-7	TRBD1	CASSSPAGTALREQYF	TGTGCCAGCTCATCTCCAGCCGGGACAGCGCTTCGCGAGCAGTACTTC
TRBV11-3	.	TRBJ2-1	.	CASSLSYTGWYNEQFF	TGTGCCAGCAGCTTAAGCTATACTGGTTGGTACAATGAGCAGTTCTTC
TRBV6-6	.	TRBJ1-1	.	CASSYSDNTEAFF	TGTGCCAGCAGTTACTCAGATAACACTGAAGCTTTCTTT
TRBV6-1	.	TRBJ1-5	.	CASSDTGTVASQPQHF	TGTGCCAGCAGTGATACGGGGACCGTCGCGAGTCAGCCCCAGCATTTT
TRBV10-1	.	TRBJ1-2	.	CASSEFQGWGYTF	TGCGCCAGCAGTGAGTTCCAGGGCTGGGGCTACACCTTC
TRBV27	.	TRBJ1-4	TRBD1	CASSSTGSVVFYEKLFF	TGTGCCAGCAGTTCGACAGGGTCGGTGGTTTTTTACGAAAAACTGTTTTTT
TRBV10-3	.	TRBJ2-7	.	CAISESEGEQYF	TGTGCCATCAGTGAGTCCGAAGGCGAGCAGTACTTC
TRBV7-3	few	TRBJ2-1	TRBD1	CASSPGGLDEQFF	TGTGCCAGCAGCCCAGGGGGCCTGGATGAGCAGTTCTTC
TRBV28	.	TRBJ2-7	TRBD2	CASRGLAGAVSYEQYF	TGTGCCAGCAGGGGACTAGCGGGAGCGGTATCCTACGAGCAGTACTTC
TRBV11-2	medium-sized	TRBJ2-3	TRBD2	CASRPGVAGPTDTQYF	TGTGCCAGCAGACCCGGGGTAGCGGGACCCACAGATACGCAGTATTTT
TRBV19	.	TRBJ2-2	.	CASSIVDGIGELFF	TGTGCCAGTAGTATAGTAGATGGTATCGGGGAGCTGTTTTTT
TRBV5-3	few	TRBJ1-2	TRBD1	CARSHGTGYGYTF	TGTGCCAGAAGCCACGGGACAGGGTATGGCTACACCTTC
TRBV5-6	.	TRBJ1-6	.	CASSLVLGGSTPLHF	TGTGCCAGCAGCTTGGTACTGGGAGGCTCTACGCCCCTCCACTTT
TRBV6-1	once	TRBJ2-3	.	CASMGWDYGTDTQYF	TGTGCCAGCATGGGGTGGGATTACGGCACAGATACGCAGTATTTT
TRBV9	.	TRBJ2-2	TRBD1	CASRAGQGGYDGELFF	TGTGCCAGTCGCGCGGGACAGGGGGGCTATGACGGGGAGCTGTTTTTT
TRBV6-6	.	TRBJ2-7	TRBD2	CASRPGTSSSYEQYF	TGTGCCAGCAGGCCCGGGACTAGCAGCTCCTACGAGCAGTACTTC
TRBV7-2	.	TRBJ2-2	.	CASSPQAGHTGELFF	TGTGCCAGCAGCCCCCAGGCTGGGCACACCGGGGAGCTGTTTTTT
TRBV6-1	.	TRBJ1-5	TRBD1	CASSALTGTLSNQPQHF	TGTGCCAGCAGTGCATTGACAGGGACACTTAGCAATCAGCCCCAGCATTTT
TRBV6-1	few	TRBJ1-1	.	CASSTRVDPEAFF	TGTGCCAGCAGTACGAGGGTGGACCCCGAAGCTTTCTTT
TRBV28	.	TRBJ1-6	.	CASGRDSNSPLHF	TGTGCCAGCGGCCGGGATTCGAATTCACCCCTCCACTTT
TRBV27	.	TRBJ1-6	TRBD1	CASSPGQGRRRNSPLHF	TGTGCCAGCAGTCCGGGACAGGGAAGGAGGAGGAATTCACCCCTCCACTTT
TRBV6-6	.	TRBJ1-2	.	CASSYPTGRGGGYTF	TGTGCCAGCAGTTACCCCACAGGGAGGGGTGGCGGCTACACCTTC
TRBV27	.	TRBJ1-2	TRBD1	CASSYRQGALGYTF	TGTGCCAGCAGTTACCGACAGGGGGCGCTGGGCTACACCTTC
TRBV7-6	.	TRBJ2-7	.	CASSAYPQAYEQYF	TGTGCCAGCAGCGCCTACCCGCAGGCCTACGAGCAGTACTTC
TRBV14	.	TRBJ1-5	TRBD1	CAGSQGDSNQPQHF	TGTGCCGGCAGCCAGGGGGATAGCAATCAGCCCCAGCATTTT
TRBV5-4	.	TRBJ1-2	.	CASSPGDNYGYTF	TGTGCCAGCAGCCCGGGGGATAACTATGGCTACACCTTC
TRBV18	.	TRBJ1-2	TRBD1	CASSQQRTGRINYGYTF	TGTGCCAGCTCGCAACAACGGACAGGTCGAATAAACTATGGCTACACCTTC
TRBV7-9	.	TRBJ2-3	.	CASSEKLAQSDTQYF	TGTGCCAGCAGCGAGAAACTAGCCCAATCAGATACGCAGTATTTT
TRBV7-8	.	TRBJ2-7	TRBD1	CASSLSGTGSYEQYF	TGTGCCAGCAGCTTATCCGGGACAGGGTCCTACGAGCAGTACTTC
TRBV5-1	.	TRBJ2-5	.	CASSKNQETQYF	TGCGCCAGCAGCAAGAACCAAGAGACCCAGTACTTC
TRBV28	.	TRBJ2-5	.	CASSSVLDWETQYF	TGTGCCAGCAGTAGTGTTTTGGATTGGGAGACCCAGTACTTC
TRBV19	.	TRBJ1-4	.	CASSIMRGAEEKLFF	TGTGCCAGTAGTATAATGCGGGGGGCGGAAGAAAAACTGTTTTTT
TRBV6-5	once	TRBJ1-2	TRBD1	CASSYSGGQGYGYTF	TGTGCCAGCAGTTACTCGGGGGGACAGGGCTATGGCTACACCTTC
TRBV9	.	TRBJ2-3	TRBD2	CAEQMAGGPDTQYF	TGTGCTGAGCAAATGGCGGGAGGGCCCGATACGCAGTATTTT
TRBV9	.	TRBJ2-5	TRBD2	CASSVVPSGLQETQYF	TGTGCCAGCAGCGTAGTGCCTAGCGGGTTACAAGAGACCCAGTACTTC
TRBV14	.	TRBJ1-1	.	CASSQTIQGREAFF	TGTGCCAGCAGCCAAACCATCCAGGGGCGAGAAGCTTTCTTT
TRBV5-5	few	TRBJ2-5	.	CASSFGQQETQYF	TGTGCCAGCAGCTTCGGGCAGCAAGAGACCCAGTACTTC
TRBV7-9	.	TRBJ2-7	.	CASSLPGHRNYEQYF	TGTGCCAGCAGCTTACCCGGACACCGAAACTACGAGCAGTACTTC
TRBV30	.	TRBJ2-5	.	CAWSVLVRSETQYF	TGTGCCTGGAGTGTACTAGTGCGTTCAGAGACCCAGTACTTC
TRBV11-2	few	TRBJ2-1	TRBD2	CASSLGPGLADYNEQFF	TGTGCCAGCAGCTTAGGCCCAGGACTAGCGGATTACAATGAGCAGTTCTTC
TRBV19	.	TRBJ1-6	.	CASKDRISSYNSPLHF	TGTGCCAGTAAGGATCGGATTAGCTCCTATAATTCACCCCTCCACTTT
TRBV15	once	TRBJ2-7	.	CATSRDIKVRYEQYF	TGTGCCACCAGCAGAGATATCAAGGTGAGATACGAGCAGTACTTC
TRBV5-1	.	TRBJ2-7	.	CASSLYAGTYEQYF	TGCGCCAGCAGCTTGTACGCCGGGACCTACGAGCAGTACTTC